This T cell receptor beta chain is drawn from a study of T cell repertoires in cytomegalovirus infection. Study information: Based on public TCR beta signatures, there were indications of CMV infection and of a matching HLA type.

TCRdb reprocessed the reads with MiXCR, giving one entry per CDR3 protein. Of roughly 280,000 distinct CDR3 sequences in the sample, roughly 13% were seen once. J was trimmed by 5 bases and V by 6 bases; bases with no gene match: 13. The CDR3 extends over 16 amino acids. CDR1 LNHDA and CDR2 SQIVND come from the germline V gene (reference sequence). The chain is built from TRBV19 and TRBJ2-3, with 8 bases matching TRBD1. Sequencing input: PBMCs. The receptor was derived from a human donor in good health (CMV status not recorded). Some clones in this sample may be carry-over from other donors' samples. CDR3 coding DNA: TGTGCCAGTAGCCGATGGGGGACAGGAGAGGGAGATACGCAGTATTTT. Protein sequence: CASSRWGTGEGDTQYF.